The entry that follows covers one TCR beta chain sequence. Antigen specificity is unknown. Sequenced by immunoSEQ multiplex PCR; TCRdb stores in-frame clones only, minus some. This repertoire shows 86,000 or so clones, roughly 97% found once; its top ten account for 0.031%. V lost 6 bases and J lost 6, with 12 bases in between. The CDR3 runs to 12 residues. The V gene's germline CDR1 is MNHEY and CDR2 SMNVEV (reference sequence). Resections removed during corrective heart surgery provided the thymus tissue used. The data are from a study of human thymus T cells. Study-wide results and caveats: In unrelated individuals, thymic repertoires overlapped highly, according to related research. Seemingly biased V and J gene usage marked thymic and blood repertoires.

The chain couples TRBV27 to TRBJ2-7; possibly TRBD1 for D (6 bases). The sequenced sample was thymus tissue. The receptor's source is a boy under two years old with a congenital heart defect but otherwise immunologically healthy. This chain's CDR3 is CASSLRGIEQYF. Here the CDR3 DNA reads TGTGCCAGCAGCCTAAGGGGGATCGAGCAGTACTTC.